The T cell receptor (beta chain) under discussion was sequenced for a study of blood T cell repertoires in COVID-19. Study-level background: The United States, Italy and Spain provided the acute and convalescent COVID-19 samples. PBMCs, B-cell-depleted T cells, or T cells provided the cDNA or gDNA that made up the material.

Germline values: CDR1 SGHDN, CDR2 FVKESK. Between the trimmed V and J ends, which lost 2 bases and 5 bases, there was a span of 6 bases. The CDR3 sequence is 13 residues long. A single count supports this clone. In the original workflow: Reference gene primers were amplified, and this amplification served to estimate nucleated cell counts. The protocol was immunoSEQ multiplex PCR, while the TCRdb copy is restricted to in-frame clones and leaves out a portion. For V, J and clone size, that table is used; D and trimming come from the DNA. The top ten clones hold about 2.7% of a sample with some 50,000 clones, 86% of them seen once.

The chain is built from TRBV14 and TRBJ1-4; D not certain. This clonotype originated in an elderly man with acute or convalescent COVID-19. Sequenced input: peripheral blood. The CDR3 DNA follows: TGTGCCAGCAGCCAACTCAGGAATGAAAAACTGTTTTTT. This sequence encodes CASSQLRNEKLFF.